Below are 6 T cell receptor beta chains sequenced from a single sample in a study of blood T cell repertoires in COVID-19. Method: immunoSEQ multiplex PCR; TCRdb's copy keeps in-frame clones and lacks some. The sample has about 110,000 clones, 70% to 80% seen once. Specimen: peripheral blood. The receptors originated from a human donor with acute or convalescent COVID-19. The donor label of this sample is uncertain.

This clone showed up just once. The genes are TRBV28 and TRBJ1-1, with 8 bases lining up with TRBD1. Germline V gene sequence: CDR1 MDHEN, CDR2 SYDVKM. This CDR3 is built from 14 residues. Unmatched junction bases numbered 7, after V lost 6 bases and J lost 4 bases. CDR3 in amino acids: CASSLQGVITEAFF. The CDR3 DNA reads TGTGCCAGCAGCCTACAGGGGGTAATCACTGAAGCTTTCTTT.

Only a few counts were recorded for this clone. The V and J genes are TRBV24-1 and TRBJ1-2; 11 bases align to TRBD1. J lost 8 bases, V lost 3 bases, and 10 bases had no gene match. The CDR3 totals 16 residues. Germline V CDR1 and CDR2: KGHDR, SFDVKD. This CDR3 is CATSDVPGQGVSGYTF. CDR3 nucleotide sequence: TGTGCCACCAGTGATGTTCCGGGACAGGGGGTTAGCGGCTACACCTTC.

This clone was seen a handful of times. Germline and junction disagree at one end, which may indicate a read error. The chain combines TRBV7-7 with TRBJ2-3, with a possible D match to TRBD2 (5 bases). Germline lookup yields CDR1 SSHAT and CDR2 FNYEAQ (reference sequence). The CDR3 runs to 15 residues. CDR3 in amino acids: CASSRGSPGTDTQYF. CDR3 in DNA: TGTGCTAGCAGCCGGGGATCCCCGGGCACAGATACGCAGTATTTT.

The chain uses TRBV29-1 and TRBJ1-4; D perhaps matches TRBD1 (5 bases). Trimming removed 7 bases at V and 5 bases at J, with 11 bases between. In germline, CDR1 is SQVTM, CDR2 ANQGSEA. The CDR3 loop spans 12 amino acids. As DNA, the CDR3 is TGCAGCGCCCGACAGTCCAATGAAAAACTGTTTTTT. Encoded protein: CSARQSNEKLFF.

The chain has TRBV19 and TRBJ1-5, with 8 bases lining up with TRBD1. V shed 4 bases, J shed 7 bases, and the junction held 12 bases outside the gene matches. The CDR3 runs to 16 residues. CDR1 and CDR2 (germline): LNHDA, SQIVND (reference sequence). The CDR3 loop is CASSTIRGQVGQPQHF. The CDR3 nucleotides read TGTGCCAGTAGTACTATACGGGGACAGGTGGGGCAGCCCCAGCATTTT.

CDR3 sequence: CASSPEAFRDSPLHF. CDR3 coding DNA: TGTGCCAGCAGCCCGGAGGCTTTTCGAGATTCACCCCTCCACTTT. The chain is built from TRBV7-2 and TRBJ1-6; D gene uncertain. V was trimmed by 5 bases and J by 8 bases, leaving 16 bases between them. This CDR3 is built from 15 residues. Germline V gene data show CDR1 as SGHTA and CDR2 as FQGNSA.